The sequence of this TCR beta chain was determined in a study of shared clonotypes between healthy human individuals. Deep-level running was used for the assay. Libraries were prepared by immunoSEQ multiplex PCR; TCRdb keeps only in-frame clonotypes and omits some of them. The data contain about a million clones, about 80% of them singletons. CDR1 and CDR2 (germline): DFQATT, SNEGSKA (reference sequence). CDR3 length: 10 amino acids. Study observations and caveats: Blood alone was sampled, and tissue repertoires likely differ. Relative to memory subsets, naive subsets generally showed larger estimated richness.

Donation came from healthy HIV-negative adults that had no recent acute infections or vaccinations. Points on this clone: Its antigen remains unidentified. Compared with germline, one end of the junction differs, possibly owing to a read error.

The specimen sequenced was memory CD4+ T cells from PBMCs. Subset described: CD45RA-negative fraction. The J gene is TRBJ2-3, the V gene TRBV20-1; D may be TRBD1 (5 bases). The receptor was isolated from a man aged 18 to 29 in good health. Some clones in this sample may be carry-over from other donors' samples. The DNA for the CDR3 is TGTGGTGGGGCGACAGATACGCAGTATTTT. This sequence encodes CGGATDTQYF.